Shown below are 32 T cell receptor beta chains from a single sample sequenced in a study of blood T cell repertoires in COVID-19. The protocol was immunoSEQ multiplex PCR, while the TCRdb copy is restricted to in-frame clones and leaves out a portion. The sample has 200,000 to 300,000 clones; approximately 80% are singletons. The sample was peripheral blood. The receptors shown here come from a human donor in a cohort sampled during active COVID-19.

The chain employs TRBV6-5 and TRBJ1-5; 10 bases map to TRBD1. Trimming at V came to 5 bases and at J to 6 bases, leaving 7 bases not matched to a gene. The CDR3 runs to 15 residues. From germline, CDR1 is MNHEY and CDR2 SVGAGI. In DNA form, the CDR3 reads TGTGCCAGCAGTACAAGACAGGGGGCAGTTCAGCCCCAGCATTTT. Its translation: CASSTRQGAVQPQHF.

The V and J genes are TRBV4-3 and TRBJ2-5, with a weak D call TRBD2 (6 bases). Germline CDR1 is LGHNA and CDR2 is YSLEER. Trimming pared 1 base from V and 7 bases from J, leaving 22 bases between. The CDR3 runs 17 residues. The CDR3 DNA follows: TGCGCCAGCAGCCAAGGCCGCGTTGGCGGGGAAGCTCGGACCCAGTACTTC. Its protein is CASSQGRVGGEARTQYF.

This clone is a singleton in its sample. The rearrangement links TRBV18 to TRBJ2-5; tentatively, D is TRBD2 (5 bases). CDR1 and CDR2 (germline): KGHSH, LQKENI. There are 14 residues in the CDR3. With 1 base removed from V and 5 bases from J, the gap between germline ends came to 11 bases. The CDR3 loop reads CASSPQLGAETQYF. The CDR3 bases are TGTGCCAGCTCACCACAGCTGGGAGCGGAGACCCAGTACTTC. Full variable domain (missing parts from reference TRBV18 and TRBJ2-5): NAGVMQNPRHLVRRRGQEARLRCSPMKGHSHVYWYRQLPEEGLKFMVYLQKENIIDESGMPKERFSAEFPKEGPSILRIQQVVRGDSAAYFCASSPQLGAETQYFGPGTRLLVL.

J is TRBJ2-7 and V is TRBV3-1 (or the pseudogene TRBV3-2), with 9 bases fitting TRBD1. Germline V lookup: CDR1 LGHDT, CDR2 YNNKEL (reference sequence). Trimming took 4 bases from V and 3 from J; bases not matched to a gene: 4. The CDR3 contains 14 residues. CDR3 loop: CASSPGQGLYEQYF. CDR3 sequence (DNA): TGTGCCAGCAGCCCGGGACAGGGTCTCTACGAGCAGTACTTC.

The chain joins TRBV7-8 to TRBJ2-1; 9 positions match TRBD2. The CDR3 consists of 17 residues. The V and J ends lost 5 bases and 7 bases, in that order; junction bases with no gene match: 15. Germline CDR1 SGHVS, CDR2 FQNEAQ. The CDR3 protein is CASSPLGRASGDNEQFF. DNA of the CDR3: TGTGCCAGCAGCCCCTTAGGGCGGGCTAGCGGGGATAATGAGCAGTTCTTC.

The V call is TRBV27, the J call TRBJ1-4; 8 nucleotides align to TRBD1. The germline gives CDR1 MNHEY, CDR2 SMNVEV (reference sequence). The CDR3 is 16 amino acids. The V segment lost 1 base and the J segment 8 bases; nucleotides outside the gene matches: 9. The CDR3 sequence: CASSLYGRTGQEKLFF. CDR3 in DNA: TGTGCCAGCAGTTTATATGGGCGGACAGGGCAAGAAAAACTGTTTTTT.

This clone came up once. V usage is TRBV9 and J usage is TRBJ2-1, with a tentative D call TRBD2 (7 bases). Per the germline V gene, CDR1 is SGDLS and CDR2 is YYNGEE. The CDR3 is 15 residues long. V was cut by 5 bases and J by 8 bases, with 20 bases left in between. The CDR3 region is CASSAGGALVDEQFF. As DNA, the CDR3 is TGTGCCAGCAGTGCTGGGGGGGCGCTAGTTGATGAGCAGTTCTTC.

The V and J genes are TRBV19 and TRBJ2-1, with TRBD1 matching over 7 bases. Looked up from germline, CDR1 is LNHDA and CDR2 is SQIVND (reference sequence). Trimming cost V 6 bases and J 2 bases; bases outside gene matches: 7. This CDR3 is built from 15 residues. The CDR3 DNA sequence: TGTGCCAGTAGGTCAGCCCAGGGGGCCTACAATGAGCAGTTCTTC. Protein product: CASRSAQGAYNEQFF.

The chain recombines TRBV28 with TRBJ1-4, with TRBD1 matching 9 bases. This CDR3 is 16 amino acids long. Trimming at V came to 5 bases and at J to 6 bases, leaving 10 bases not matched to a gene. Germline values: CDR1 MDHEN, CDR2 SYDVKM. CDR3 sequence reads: CASSPGTGPVYEKLFF. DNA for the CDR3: TGTGCCAGCAGTCCCGGGACAGGGCCCGTTTATGAAAAACTGTTTTTT. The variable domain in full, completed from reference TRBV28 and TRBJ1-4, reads DVKVTQSSRYLVKRTGEKVFLECVQDMDHENMFWYRQDPGLGLRLIYFSYDVKMKEKGDIPEGYSVSREKKERFSLILESASTNQTSMYLCASSPGTGPVYEKLFFGSGTQLSVL.

The chain's CDR3 is CASSPWARDSEAFF. The CDR3 coding sequence is TGTGCCAGCAGCCCATGGGCACGGGACTCTGAAGCTTTCTTT. The chain has TRBV4-2 and TRBJ1-1; possible D gene TRBD1, 5 bases. This CDR3 contains 14 residues. Germline V CDR1 and CDR2: LGHNA, YNFKEQ. Trimming stripped 4 bases from V and 6 bases from J, with 15 bases between.

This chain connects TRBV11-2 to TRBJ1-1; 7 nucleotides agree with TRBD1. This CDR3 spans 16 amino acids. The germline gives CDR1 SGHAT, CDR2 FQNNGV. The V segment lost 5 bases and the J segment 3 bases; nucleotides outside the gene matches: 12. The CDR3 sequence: CASSIWTGEEDTEAFF. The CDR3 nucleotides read TGTGCCAGCAGCATCTGGACAGGTGAGGAGGACACTGAAGCTTTCTTT. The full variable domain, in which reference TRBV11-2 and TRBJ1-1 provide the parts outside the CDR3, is EAGVAQSPRYKIIEKRQSVAFWCNPISGHATLYWYQQILGQGPKLLIQFQNNGVVDDSQLPKDRFSAERLKGVDSTLKIQPAKLEDSAVYLCASSIWTGEEDTEAFFGQGTRLTVV.

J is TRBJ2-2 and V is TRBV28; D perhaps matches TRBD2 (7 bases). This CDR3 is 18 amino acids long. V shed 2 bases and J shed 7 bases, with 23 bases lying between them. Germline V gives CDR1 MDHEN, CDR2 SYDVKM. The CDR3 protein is CASSLGGAGARVRGELFF. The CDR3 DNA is TGTGCCAGCAGTTTAGGGGGGGCCGGGGCCCGGGTGCGCGGGGAGCTGTTTTTT.

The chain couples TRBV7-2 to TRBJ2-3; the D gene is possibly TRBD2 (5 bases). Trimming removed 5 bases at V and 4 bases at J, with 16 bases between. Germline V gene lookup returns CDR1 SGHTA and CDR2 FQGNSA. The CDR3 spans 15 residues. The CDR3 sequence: CASSIGLGVPDTQYF. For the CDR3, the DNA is TGTGCCAGCAGCATTGGACTGGGAGTCCCAGATACGCAGTATTTT.

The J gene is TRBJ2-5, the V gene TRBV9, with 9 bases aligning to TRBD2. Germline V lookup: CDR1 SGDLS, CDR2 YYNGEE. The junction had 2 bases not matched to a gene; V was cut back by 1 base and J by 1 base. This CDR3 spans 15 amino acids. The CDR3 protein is CASSVTTSGQETQYF. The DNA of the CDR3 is TGTGCCAGCAGCGTAACGACTAGCGGCCAAGAGACCCAGTACTTC.

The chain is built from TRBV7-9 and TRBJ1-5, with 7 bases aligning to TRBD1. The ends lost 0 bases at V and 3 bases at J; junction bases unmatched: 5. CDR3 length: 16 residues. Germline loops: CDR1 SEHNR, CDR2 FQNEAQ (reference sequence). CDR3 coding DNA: TGTGCCAGCAGCTTAGCCGGGACAGCGGACAATCAGCCCCAGCATTTT. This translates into CASSLAGTADNQPQHF.

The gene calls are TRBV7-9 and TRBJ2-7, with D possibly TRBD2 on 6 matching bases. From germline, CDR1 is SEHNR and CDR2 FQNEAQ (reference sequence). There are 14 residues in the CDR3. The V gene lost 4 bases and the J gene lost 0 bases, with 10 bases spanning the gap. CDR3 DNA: TGTGCCAGCAGCTACCGGGGGTCCTCCTACGAGCAGTACTTC. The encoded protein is CASSYRGSSYEQYF.

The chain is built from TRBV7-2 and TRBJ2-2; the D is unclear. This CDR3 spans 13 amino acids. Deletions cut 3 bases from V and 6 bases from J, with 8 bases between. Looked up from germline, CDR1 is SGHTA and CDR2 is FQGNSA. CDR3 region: CASSFSTSGELFF. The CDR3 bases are TGTGCCAGCAGCTTTTCAACTTCCGGGGAGCTGTTTTTT.

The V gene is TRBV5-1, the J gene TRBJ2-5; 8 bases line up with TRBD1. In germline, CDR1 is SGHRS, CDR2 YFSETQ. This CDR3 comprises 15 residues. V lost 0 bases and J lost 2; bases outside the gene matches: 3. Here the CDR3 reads CASSLAGGLQETQYF. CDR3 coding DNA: TGCGCCAGCAGCTTGGCAGGGGGCTTACAAGAGACCCAGTACTTC.

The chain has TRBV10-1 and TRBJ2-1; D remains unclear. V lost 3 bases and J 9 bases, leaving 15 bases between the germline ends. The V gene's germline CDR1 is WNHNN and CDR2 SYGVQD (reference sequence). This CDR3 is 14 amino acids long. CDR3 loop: CASSDLEERGEQFF. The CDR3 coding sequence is TGCGCCAGCAGTGACCTCGAAGAGCGAGGTGAGCAGTTCTTC.

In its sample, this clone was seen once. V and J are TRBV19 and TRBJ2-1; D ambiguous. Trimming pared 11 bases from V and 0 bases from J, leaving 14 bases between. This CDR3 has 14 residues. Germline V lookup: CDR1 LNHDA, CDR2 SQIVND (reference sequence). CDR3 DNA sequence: TGTGCCGCTACTGGCGGAGCCTCCTACAATGAGCAGTTCTTC. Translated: CAATGGASYNEQFF. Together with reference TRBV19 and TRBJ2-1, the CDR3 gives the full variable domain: DGGITQSPKYLFRKEGQNVTLSCEQNLNHDAMYWYRQDPGQGLRLIYYSQIVNDFQKGDIAEGYSVSREKKESFPLTVTSAQKNPTAFYLCAATGGASYNEQFFGPGTRLTVL.

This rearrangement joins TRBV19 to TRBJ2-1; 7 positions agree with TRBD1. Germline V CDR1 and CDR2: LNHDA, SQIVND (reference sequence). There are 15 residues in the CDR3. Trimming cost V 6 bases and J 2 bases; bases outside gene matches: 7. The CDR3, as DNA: TGTGCCAGTAGAAGGGGACAGAACCCCTACAATGAGCAGTTCTTC. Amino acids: CASRRGQNPYNEQFF.

The CDR3, as DNA: TGCAGCGTTGTGACAGGGGGATCCTACAATGAGCAGTTCTTC. Translation gives CSVVTGGSYNEQFF. V usage is TRBV29-1 and J usage is TRBJ2-1; TRBD1 agrees at 9 bases. The CDR3 runs to 14 residues. Germline CDR1 SQVTM, CDR2 ANQGSEA. The trim removed 4 bases at V and 1 base at J, leaving 2 bases unmatched.

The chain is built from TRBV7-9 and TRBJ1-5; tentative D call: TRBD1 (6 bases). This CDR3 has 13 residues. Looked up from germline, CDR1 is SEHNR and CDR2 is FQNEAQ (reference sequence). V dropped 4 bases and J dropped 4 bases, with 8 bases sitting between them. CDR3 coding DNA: TGTGCCAGCAGCTCACAGGGAAATCAGCCCCAGCATTTT. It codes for CASSSQGNQPQHF.

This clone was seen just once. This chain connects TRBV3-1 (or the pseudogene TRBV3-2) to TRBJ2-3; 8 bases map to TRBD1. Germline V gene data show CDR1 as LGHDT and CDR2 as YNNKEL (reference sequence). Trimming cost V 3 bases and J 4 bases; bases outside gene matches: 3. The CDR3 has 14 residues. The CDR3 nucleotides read TGTGCCAGCAGCCACGGACAGGGACCAGATACGCAGTATTTT. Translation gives CASSHGQGPDTQYF.

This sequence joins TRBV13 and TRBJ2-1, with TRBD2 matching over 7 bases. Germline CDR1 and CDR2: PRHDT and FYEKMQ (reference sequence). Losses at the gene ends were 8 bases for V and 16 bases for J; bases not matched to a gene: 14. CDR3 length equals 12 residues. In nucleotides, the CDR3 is TGTGCCAGCGCCTGGGGGGAGGGCCTAGAATTCTTC. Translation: CASAWGEGLEFF.

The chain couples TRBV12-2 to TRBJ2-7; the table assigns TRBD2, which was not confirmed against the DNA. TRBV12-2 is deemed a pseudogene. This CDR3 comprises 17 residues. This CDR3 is CASRFRERWRGPYEQYF. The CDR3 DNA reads TGTGCAAGTCGCTTCCGGGAAAGGTGGAGGGGCCCCTACGAGCAGTACTTC.

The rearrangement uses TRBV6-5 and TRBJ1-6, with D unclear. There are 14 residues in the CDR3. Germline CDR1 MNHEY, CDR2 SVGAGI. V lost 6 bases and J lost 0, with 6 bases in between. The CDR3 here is CASRSSSYNSPLHF. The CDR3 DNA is TGTGCCAGCAGGTCCAGCTCCTATAATTCACCCCTCCACTTT.

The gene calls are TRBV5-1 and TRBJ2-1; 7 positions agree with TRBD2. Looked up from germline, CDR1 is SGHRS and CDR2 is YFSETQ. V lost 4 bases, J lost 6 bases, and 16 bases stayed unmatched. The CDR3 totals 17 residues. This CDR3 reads CASSRTSLGRDVNEQFF. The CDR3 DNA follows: TGCGCCAGCAGCCGGACATCTCTGGGGAGGGACGTCAATGAGCAGTTCTTC.

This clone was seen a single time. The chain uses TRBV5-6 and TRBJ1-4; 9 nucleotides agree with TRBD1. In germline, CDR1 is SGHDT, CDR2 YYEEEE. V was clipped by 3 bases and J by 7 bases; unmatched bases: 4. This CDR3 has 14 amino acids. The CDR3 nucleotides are TGTGCCAGCAGCTGGGGACAGGGAGGTGAAAAACTGTTTTTT. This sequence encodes CASSWGQGGEKLFF.

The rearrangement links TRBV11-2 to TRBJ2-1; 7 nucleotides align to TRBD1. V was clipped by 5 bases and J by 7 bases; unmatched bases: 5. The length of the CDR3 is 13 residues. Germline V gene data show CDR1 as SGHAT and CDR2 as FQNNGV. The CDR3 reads CASSPRQGNEQFF. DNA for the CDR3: TGTGCCAGCAGCCCCCGACAGGGTAATGAGCAGTTCTTC.

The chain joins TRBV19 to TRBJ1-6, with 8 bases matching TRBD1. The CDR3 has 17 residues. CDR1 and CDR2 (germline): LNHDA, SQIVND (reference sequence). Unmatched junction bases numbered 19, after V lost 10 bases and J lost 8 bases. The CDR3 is CATSSKTGGSRDSPLHF. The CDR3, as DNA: TGTGCCACCTCCTCTAAAACAGGGGGTTCGAGGGATTCACCCCTCCACTTT. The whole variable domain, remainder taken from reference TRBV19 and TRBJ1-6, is DGGITQSPKYLFRKEGQNVTLSCEQNLNHDAMYWYRQDPGQGLRLIYYSQIVNDFQKGDIAEGYSVSREKKESFPLTVTSAQKNPTAFYLCATSSKTGGSRDSPLHFGNGTRLTVT.

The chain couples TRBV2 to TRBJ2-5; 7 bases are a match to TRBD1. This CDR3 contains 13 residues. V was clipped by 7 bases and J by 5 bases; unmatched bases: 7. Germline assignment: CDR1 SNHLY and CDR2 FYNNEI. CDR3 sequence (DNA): TGTGCCAGCAAACAGGGGATGAGCGAGACCCAGTACTTC. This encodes CASKQGMSETQYF.